This is a list of T cell receptor beta chains from one sample in a study of shared clonotypes between healthy human individuals. Assay: immunoSEQ multiplex PCR; the TCRdb copy retains only in-frame clones and omits some. Among hundreds of thousands of clones, about 74% were seen once, and the ten largest hold around 1.6%. The specimen sequenced was memory CD4+ T cells sorted from blood. These receptors originate from a woman in her thirties in good health. CDR3s include the opening cysteine and the closing phenylalanine or tryptophan. D genes are given only for firm matches. Clone size is given for some rows only: seen once, a few or many times, or a class if the clone is expanded.

V	J	D	size	DNA	CDR3
TRBV7-9	TRBJ1-2	TRBD1	-	TGTGCCAGCAGCTACCTGACAGGGATCAACTATGGCTACACCTTC	CASSYLTGINYGYTF
TRBV9	TRBJ1-2	-	-	TGTGCCAGCAGCGCCCAGGAGACGAAGCCCTCTGGCTACACCTTC	CASSAQETKPSGYTF
TRBV6-6	TRBJ1-1	TRBD1	-	TGTGCCACCAGACAGGGGCTTGAAGCTTTCTTT	CATRQGLEAFF
TRBV6-1	TRBJ2-4	TRBD2	-	TGTGCCAGCAGTGATGACTCAGGGAGGGGAGGGAACATTCAGTACTTC	CASSDDSGRGGNIQYF
TRBV6-1	TRBJ1-3	-	-	TGTGCCAGCACCAGCTACGGAGCAGGGAGCAACACCATATATTTT	CASTSYGAGSNTIYF
TRBV6-1	TRBJ2-7	-	-	TGTGCCAGCAGTAAACCACAGTACCCCTACGAGCAGTACTTC	CASSKPQYPYEQYF
TRBV7-8	TRBJ2-7	TRBD2	-	TGTGCCAGCAGCTTAGTGGGAGGTACTAGCGGGTATAACTACGAGCAGTACTTC	CASSLVGGTSGYNYEQYF
TRBV7-9	TRBJ1-2	-	-	TGTGCCAGCAGCTTAGCTGGCAGGGAAAACTATGGCTACACCTTC	CASSLAGRENYGYTF
TRBV28	TRBJ1-6	-	-	TGTGCCAGCAGACTCACATCAGTCGATTCACCCCTCCACTTT	CASRLTSVDSPLHF
TRBV7-7	TRBJ1-4	-	-	TGTGCCAGCAGCGTTACAACTAATGAAAAACTGTTTTTT	CASSVTTNEKLFF
TRBV28	TRBJ1-3	TRBD1	once	TGTGCCAGCAGTCCTCCGGGACAGGGGAGGGACACCATATATTTT	CASSPPGQGRDTIYF
TRBV11-2	TRBJ2-7	-	once	TGTGCCAGCAGCTTAATGGGGTCCTCCTACGAGCAGTACTTC	CASSLMGSSYEQYF
TRBV6-1	TRBJ2-1	-	-	TGTGCCAGCAGTCTCATAAAGTACAATGAGCAGTTCTTC	CASSLIKYNEQFF
TRBV5-1	TRBJ2-6	-	-	TGCGCCAGCAGCTTGGCGTCACCGGATGCCTCTGGGGCCAACGTCCTGACTTTC	CASSLASPDASGANVLTF
TRBV6-6	TRBJ1-2	TRBD1	once	TGTGCCAGCAGTTACTATAACGACAGGGGGGATGGCTACACCTTC	CASSYYNDRGDGYTF
TRBV6-5	TRBJ2-6	TRBD1	many	TGTGCCAGCAGCCGAACAGGGGTGGGGGCCAACGTCCTGACTTTC	CASSRTGVGANVLTF
TRBV7-9	TRBJ2-3	TRBD2	-	TGTGCCAGCAGCCCGCTCCTCCTGCTAGCGGGAGGGCCCGCAGATACGCAGTATTTT	CASSPLLLLAGGPADTQYF
TRBV2	TRBJ1-2	-	-	TGTGCCAGCGGGCAGGGAGATGGCTACACCTTC	CASGQGDGYTF
TRBV5-5	TRBJ2-7	-	-	TGTGCCAGCAGCTTGGCAACAGACTACGAGCAGTACTTC	CASSLATDYEQYF
TRBV10-1	TRBJ1-2	-	many	TGCGCCAGCAGTTCGCAGGGCCATGTTACCTTC	CASSSQGHVTF
TRBV30	TRBJ1-2	-	-	TGTGCCTCCGAGCCAGGGGCCGCCAACTATGGCTACACCTTC	CASEPGAANYGYTF
TRBV7-2	TRBJ2-5	-	-	TGTGCCAGCAGCTTAGGTGGGAGAAGAGGGGCCCAGTACTTC	CASSLGGRRGAQYF
TRBV11-3	TRBJ2-3	-	-	TGTGCCAGCAGCCCGGGTTCCACAGATACGCAGTATTTT	CASSPGSTDTQYF
TRBV21-1	TRBJ1-2	-	-	TGTGCCAGCAGCAAAAGCCAGGACAGGCCTTCCACGAACTATGGCTACACCTTC	CASSKSQDRPSTNYGYTF
TRBV6-5	TRBJ2-1	-	-	TGTGCCAGCAGTTACGACTTTTCGGGAAGGGAGCAGTTCTTC	CASSYDFSGREQFF
TRBV29-1	TRBJ2-1	TRBD2	-	TGCAGCGGCCAGAGGGGCGGGGGCTACAATGAGCAGTTCTTC	CSGQRGGGYNEQFF
TRBV30	TRBJ1-2	TRBD1	few	TGTGCCTGGACCCTTCACTGGGGACAGGGAATTAACTATGGCTACACCTTC	CAWTLHWGQGINYGYTF
TRBV20-1	TRBJ1-6	-	once	TGCAGTGCCCGCCCTAGTTCACCCCTCCACTTT	CSARPSSPLHF
TRBV19	TRBJ2-4	-	-	TGTGCCAGTAGTACCAGCGACCGGTCGTGGGCCAAAAACATTCAGTACTTC	CASSTSDRSWAKNIQYF
TRBV7-8	TRBJ2-1	-	-	TGTGCCAGCAGACAGATCGGGCCACCGGTAGTCAGGGCGGGGAATGAGCAGTTCTTC	CASRQIGPPVVRAGNEQFF
TRBV7-2	TRBJ2-3	TRBD2	-	TGTGCCAGCAGCCAGGCTAGCGGGAGGGGGTCAGATACGCAGTATTTT	CASSQASGRGSDTQYF
TRBV25-1	TRBJ1-6	-	-	TGTGCCAGCAGTGTATCAAGAAGCAATTCACCCCTCCACTTT	CASSVSRSNSPLHF
TRBV5-1	TRBJ1-2	-	-	TGCGCCAGCAGAATCTCCCGGGACACGGCCTATGGCTACACCTTC	CASRISRDTAYGYTF
TRBV28	TRBJ1-4	-	-	TGTGCCAGCAGTTTAGACTGGGCAGAAAGCCATGAAAAACTGTTTTTT	CASSLDWAESHEKLFF
TRBV5-1	TRBJ2-2	-	-	TGCGCCAGCAGCGTCGCGAACACCGGGGAGCTGTTTTTT	CASSVANTGELFF
TRBV19	TRBJ1-2	-	-	TGTGCCAGTAGTATCTCGGTGGGTCGACAGAGCTATGGCTACACCTTC	CASSISVGRQSYGYTF
TRBV28	TRBJ2-2	TRBD2	-	TGTGCCAGCAGTTCCCCGGGACTAGCGGGAGTCGGGGAGCTGTTTTTT	CASSSPGLAGVGELFF
TRBV28	TRBJ2-1	-	-	TGTGCCAGCAGCTCCCCGGGATCCTCCTACAATGAGCAGTTCTTC	CASSSPGSSYNEQFF
TRBV18	TRBJ2-7	-	once	TGTGCCAGCTCACAGATTGACGCGGATGGAGGAGTTGAGCAGTACTTC	CASSQIDADGGVEQYF
TRBV2	TRBJ2-5	TRBD2	-	TGTGCCAGCCTCGGGGGGTTGGGAGAGACCCAGTACTTC	CASLGGLGETQYF
TRBV4-1	TRBJ2-2	TRBD1	-	TGCGCCAGCAGCCAGGACAGGGGGCAGGTCACCGGGGAGCTGTTTTTT	CASSQDRGQVTGELFF
TRBV7-2	TRBJ1-2	-	-	TGTGCCAGCAGCTTAGGGGGACTACAATACGGGGGCTACACCTTC	CASSLGGLQYGGYTF
TRBV10-1	TRBJ2-3	-	-	TGCGCCAGCAGTCGACATACAGTGCCCGCCTCAGATACGCAGTATTTT	CASSRHTVPASDTQYF
TRBV28	TRBJ1-2	-	-	TGTGCCAGCAGCCCACCGGGACACTTCTATGGCTACACCTTC	CASSPPGHFYGYTF
TRBV5-1	TRBJ2-5	-	-	TGCGCCAGCAGCTTGGCTTTGGGATCAGGGACCCAGTACTTC	CASSLALGSGTQYF
TRBV4-1	TRBJ1-5	TRBD1	-	TGCGCCAGCAGCCAAGATCTGGGACAGGGTGTTCTGCCCCAGCATTTT	CASSQDLGQGVLPQHF
TRBV5-4	TRBJ2-7	-	-	TGTGCCAGCAGCTTGGCCGGGATTGACGAGCAGTACTTC	CASSLAGIDEQYF
TRBV20-1	TRBJ2-7	-	-	TGCAGTGTGGGAGACTACGAGCAGTACTTC	CSVGDYEQYF
TRBV6-1	TRBJ2-7	-	-	TGTGCCAGCAGCACTGGCGGACATTGGGAGCAGTACTTC	CASSTGGHWEQYF
TRBV27	TRBJ2-7	TRBD2	-	TGTGCCAGCAGTTTCCGACTAGCGGGGTCCTACGAGCAGTACTTC	CASSFRLAGSYEQYF
TRBV5-1	TRBJ2-7	-	-	TGCGCCAGCAGCTTGGATGCGGTAGGCGAGCAGTACTTC	CASSLDAVGEQYF
TRBV10-3	TRBJ2-3	TRBD2	-	TGTGCCATCAGTCACGGACTAGCGGGAGATTTGGGAGATACGCAGTATTTT	CAISHGLAGDLGDTQYF
TRBV28	TRBJ1-5	-	-	TGTGCCAGCACTTCCTGGGAGGGTCGAAATCAGCCCCAGCATTTT	CASTSWEGRNQPQHF
TRBV25-1	TRBJ1-2	-	-	TGTGCCAGCAGTGAAGGGAATTACGGCTATGGCTACACCTTC	CASSEGNYGYGYTF
TRBV5-5	TRBJ2-7	-	-	TGTGCCAGCAGTCTTATGGGGGTGGCAACCTACGAGCAGTACTTC	CASSLMGVATYEQYF